Detailed here is one TCR beta chain. Its target is not known. These data belong to a study of cytomegalovirus exposure and HLA in healthy donors. Study results and limitations: In a later analysis, most CMV-associated TCR beta chains appeared HLA-restricted.

PCR employed 60 Vbeta and 13 Jbeta primers. The data were produced by immunoSEQ multiplex PCR, yet TCRdb's version contains in-frame clones alone and is incomplete. The sample lists about 200,000 clones, 78% occurring once. The source of this sequence is a woman in her thirties in good health and CMV-seropositive. The sequenced sample was PBMCs.

The chain's CDR3 is CASSDRGRGAKNIQYF. The CDR3 DNA follows: TGTGCCAGCAGCGACAGGGGGCGAGGGGCCAAAAACATTCAGTACTTC. V gene TRBV5-6 combines with J gene TRBJ2-4; TRBD1 aligns across 10 bases. V was clipped by 4 bases and J by 1 base; unmatched bases: 5. The CDR3 is 16 amino acids. Germline V gene data show CDR1 as SGHDT and CDR2 as YYEEEE.